This T cell receptor beta chain was sequenced in a study of early T cells in non-severe SARS-CoV-2 infection. This clonotype was seen at least ten times. Its antigen is undetermined. One entry per CDR3 protein results from TCRdb running MiXCR on the 5' RACE reads. In the table there are tens of thousands of distinct CDR3 sequences, 5.5% to 7.5% of which are singletons. This CDR3 has 15 residues. V shed 4 bases and J shed 1 base, with 14 bases lying between them. Germline V gene lookup returns CDR1 SGHKS and CDR2 YYEKEE (reference sequence). Notes on the study in general: Using VDJdb, the matching emphasized anti-spike CD8 responses while missing private and CD4 specificities.

The receptor was isolated from an adult who was a healthcare worker with PCR-confirmed SARS-CoV-2 infection or an uninfected control (not recorded which). The sequenced material came from whole blood. This chain joins TRBV5-5 and TRBJ1-2; D remains unclear. Here the CDR3 reads CASSLSSRDNYGYTF. CDR3 nucleotides: TGTGCCAGCAGCCTAAGTTCAAGGGATAACTATGGCTACACCTTC.